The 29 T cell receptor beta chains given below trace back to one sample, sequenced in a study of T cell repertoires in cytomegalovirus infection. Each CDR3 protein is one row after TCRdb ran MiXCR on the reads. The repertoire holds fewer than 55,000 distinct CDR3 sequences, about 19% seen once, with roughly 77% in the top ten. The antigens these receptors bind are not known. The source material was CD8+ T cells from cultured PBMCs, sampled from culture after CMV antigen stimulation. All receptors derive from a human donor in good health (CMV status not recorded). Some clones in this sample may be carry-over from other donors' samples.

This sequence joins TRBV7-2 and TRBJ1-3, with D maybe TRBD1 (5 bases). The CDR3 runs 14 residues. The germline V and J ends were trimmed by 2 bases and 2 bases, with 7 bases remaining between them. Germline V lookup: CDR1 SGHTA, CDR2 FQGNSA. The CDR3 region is CASSLKGPGNTIYF. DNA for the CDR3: TGTGCCAGCAGCTTAAAGGGGCCTGGAAACACCATATATTTT.

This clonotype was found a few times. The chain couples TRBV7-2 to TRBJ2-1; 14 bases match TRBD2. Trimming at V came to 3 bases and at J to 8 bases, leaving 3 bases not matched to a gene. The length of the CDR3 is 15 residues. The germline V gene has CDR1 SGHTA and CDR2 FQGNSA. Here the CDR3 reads CASSLTSGGAHEQFF. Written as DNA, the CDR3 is TGTGCCAGCAGCTTGACTAGCGGGGGGGCCCATGAGCAGTTCTTC.

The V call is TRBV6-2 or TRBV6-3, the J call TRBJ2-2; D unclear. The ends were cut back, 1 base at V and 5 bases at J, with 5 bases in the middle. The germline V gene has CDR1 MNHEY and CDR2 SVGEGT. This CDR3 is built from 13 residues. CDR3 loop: CASSYLDTGELFF. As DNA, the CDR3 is TGTGCCAGCAGTTACTTGGATACCGGGGAGCTGTTTTTT.

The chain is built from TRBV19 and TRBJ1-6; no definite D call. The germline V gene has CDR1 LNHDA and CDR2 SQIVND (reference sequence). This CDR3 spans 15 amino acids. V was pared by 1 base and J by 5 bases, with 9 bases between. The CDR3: CASSIGAGDNSPLHF. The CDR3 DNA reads TGTGCCAGTAGTATAGGAGCAGGAGATAATTCACCCCTCCACTTT.

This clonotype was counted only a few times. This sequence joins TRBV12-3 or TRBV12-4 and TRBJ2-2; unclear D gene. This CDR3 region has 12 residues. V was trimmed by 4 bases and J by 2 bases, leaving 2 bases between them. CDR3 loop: CASSYNTGELFF. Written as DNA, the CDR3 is TGTGCCAGCAGTTACAACACCGGGGAGCTGTTTTTT.

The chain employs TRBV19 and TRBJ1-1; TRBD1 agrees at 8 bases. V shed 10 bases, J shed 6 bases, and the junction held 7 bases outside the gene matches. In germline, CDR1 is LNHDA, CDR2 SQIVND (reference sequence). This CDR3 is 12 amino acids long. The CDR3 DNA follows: TGTGCCACCCGACAGGGGATCGCTGAAGCTTTCTTT. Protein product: CATRQGIAEAFF. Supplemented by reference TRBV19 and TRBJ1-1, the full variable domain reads DGGITQSPKYLFRKEGQNVTLSCEQNLNHDAMYWYRQDPGQGLRLIYYSQIVNDFQKGDIAEGYSVSREKKESFPLTVTSAQKNPTAFYLCATRQGIAEAFFGQGTRLTVV.

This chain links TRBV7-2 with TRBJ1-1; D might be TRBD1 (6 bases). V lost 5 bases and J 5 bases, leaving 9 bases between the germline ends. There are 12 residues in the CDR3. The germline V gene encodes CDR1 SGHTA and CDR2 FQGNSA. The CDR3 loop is CASSATGTEAFF. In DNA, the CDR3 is TGTGCCAGCAGCGCCACAGGGACTGAAGCTTTCTTT.

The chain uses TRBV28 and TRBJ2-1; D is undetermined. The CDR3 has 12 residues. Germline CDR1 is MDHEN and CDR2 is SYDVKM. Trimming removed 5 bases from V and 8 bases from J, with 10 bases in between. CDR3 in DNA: TGTGCCAGCAGTGTAGATGGAGATGAGCAGTTCTTC. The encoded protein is CASSVDGDEQFF.

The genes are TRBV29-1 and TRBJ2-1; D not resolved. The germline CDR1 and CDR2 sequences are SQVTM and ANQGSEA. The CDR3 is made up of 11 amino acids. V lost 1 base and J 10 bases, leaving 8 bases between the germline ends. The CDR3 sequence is CSVEGPGEQFF. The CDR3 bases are TGCAGCGTTGAAGGGCCCGGGGAGCAGTTCTTC.

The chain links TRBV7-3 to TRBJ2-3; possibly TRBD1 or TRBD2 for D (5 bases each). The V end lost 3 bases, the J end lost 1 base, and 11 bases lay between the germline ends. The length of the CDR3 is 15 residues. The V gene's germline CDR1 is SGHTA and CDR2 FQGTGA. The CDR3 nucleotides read TGTGCCAGCAGCTTGGGGGACGGACGCACAGATACGCAGTATTTT. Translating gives CASSLGDGRTDTQYF.

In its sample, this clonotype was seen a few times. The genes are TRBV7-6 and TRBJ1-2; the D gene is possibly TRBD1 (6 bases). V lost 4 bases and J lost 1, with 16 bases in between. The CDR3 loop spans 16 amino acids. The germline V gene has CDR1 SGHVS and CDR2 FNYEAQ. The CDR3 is CASSYRGGDVNYGYTF. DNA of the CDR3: TGTGCCAGCAGCTACCGAGGGGGGGACGTTAACTATGGCTACACCTTC.

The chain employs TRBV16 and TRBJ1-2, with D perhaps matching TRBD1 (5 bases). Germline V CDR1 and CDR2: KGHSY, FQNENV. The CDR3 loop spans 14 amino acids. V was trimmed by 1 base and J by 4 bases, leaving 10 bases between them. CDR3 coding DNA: TGTGCCAGCAGCCAATGGCCAGGGATCTATGGCTACACCTTC. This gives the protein CASSQWPGIYGYTF.

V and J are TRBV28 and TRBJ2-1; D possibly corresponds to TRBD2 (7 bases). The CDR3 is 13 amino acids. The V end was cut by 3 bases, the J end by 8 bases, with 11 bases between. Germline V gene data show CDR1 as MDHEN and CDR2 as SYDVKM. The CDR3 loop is CASSFGGPDEQFF. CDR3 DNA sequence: TGTGCCAGCAGTTTCGGGGGGCCGGATGAGCAGTTCTTC.

As DNA, the CDR3 is TGTGCCAGCAGCGCCGGGTCGGAGACCCAGTACTTC. This sequence encodes CASSAGSETQYF. The chain uses TRBV7-9 and TRBJ2-5; D unresolved. V lost 5 bases, J lost 5 bases, and 9 bases lay in between. In germline, CDR1 is SEHNR, CDR2 FQNEAQ (reference sequence). The CDR3 is 12 residues long.

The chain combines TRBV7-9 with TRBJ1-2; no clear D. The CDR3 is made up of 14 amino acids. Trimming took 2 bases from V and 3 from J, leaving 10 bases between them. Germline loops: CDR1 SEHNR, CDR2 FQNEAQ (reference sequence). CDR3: CASSLQGVHYGYTF. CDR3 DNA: TGTGCCAGCAGCTTACAAGGAGTTCACTATGGCTACACCTTC.

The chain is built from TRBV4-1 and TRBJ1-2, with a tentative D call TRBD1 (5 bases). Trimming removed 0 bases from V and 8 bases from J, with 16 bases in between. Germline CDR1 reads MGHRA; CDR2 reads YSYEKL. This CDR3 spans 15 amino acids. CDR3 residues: CASSQDGDRGPGYTF. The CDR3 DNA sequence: TGCGCCAGCAGCCAAGATGGGGACCGGGGACCGGGCTACACCTTC.

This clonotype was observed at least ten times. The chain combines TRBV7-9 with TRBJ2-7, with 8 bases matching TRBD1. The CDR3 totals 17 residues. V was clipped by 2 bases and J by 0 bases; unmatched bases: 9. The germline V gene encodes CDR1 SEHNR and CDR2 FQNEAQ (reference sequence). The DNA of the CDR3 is TGTGCCAGCAGCTTATTCTCCGGACAGGGACTCTCCTACGAGCAGTACTTC. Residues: CASSLFSGQGLSYEQYF.

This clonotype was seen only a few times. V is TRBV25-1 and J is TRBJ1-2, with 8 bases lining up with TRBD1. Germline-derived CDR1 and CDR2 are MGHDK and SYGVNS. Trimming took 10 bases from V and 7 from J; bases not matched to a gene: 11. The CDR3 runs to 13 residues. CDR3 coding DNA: TGTGCCACCTACGACAGGGGAGATAGTGGCTACACCTTC. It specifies CATYDRGDSGYTF.

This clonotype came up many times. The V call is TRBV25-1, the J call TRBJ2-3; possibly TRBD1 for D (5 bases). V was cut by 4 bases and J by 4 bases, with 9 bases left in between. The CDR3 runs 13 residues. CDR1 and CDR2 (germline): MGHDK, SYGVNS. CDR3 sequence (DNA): TGTGCCAGCAGTGTGGCAGGGCCAGATACGCAGTATTTT. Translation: CASSVAGPDTQYF.

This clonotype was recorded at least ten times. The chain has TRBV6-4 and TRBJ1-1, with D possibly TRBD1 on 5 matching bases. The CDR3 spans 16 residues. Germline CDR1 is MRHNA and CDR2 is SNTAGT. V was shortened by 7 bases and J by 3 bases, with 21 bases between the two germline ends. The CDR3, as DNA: TGTGCCAGCAACCTAAGAGCCGGGACTCTATACACTGAAGCTTTCTTT. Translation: CASNLRAGTLYTEAFF.

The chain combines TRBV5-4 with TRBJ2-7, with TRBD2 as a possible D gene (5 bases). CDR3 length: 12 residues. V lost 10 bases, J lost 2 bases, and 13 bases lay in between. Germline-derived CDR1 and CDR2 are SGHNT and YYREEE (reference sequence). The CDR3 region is CAVRTEAYEQYF. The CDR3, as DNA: TGTGCCGTCCGGACTGAAGCCTACGAGCAGTACTTC.

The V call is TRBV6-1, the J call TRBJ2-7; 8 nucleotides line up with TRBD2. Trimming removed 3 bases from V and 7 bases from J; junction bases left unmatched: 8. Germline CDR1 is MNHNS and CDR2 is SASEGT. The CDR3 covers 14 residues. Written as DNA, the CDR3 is TGTGCCAGCAGTGATGAGAGGGTAGCGGGAGAGCAGTACTTC. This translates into CASSDERVAGEQYF.

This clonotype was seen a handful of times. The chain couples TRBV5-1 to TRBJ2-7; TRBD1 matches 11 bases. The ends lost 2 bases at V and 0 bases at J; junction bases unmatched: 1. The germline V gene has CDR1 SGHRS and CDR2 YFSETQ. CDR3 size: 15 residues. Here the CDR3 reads CASSLGQGASYEQYF. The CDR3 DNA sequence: TGCGCCAGCAGCTTAGGACAGGGGGCCTCCTACGAGCAGTACTTC. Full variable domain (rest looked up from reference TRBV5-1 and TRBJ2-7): KAGVTQTPRYLIKTRGQQVTLSCSPISGHRSVSWYQQTPGQGLQFLFEYFSETQRNKGNFPGRFSGRQFSNSRSEMNVSTLELGDSALYLCASSLGQGASYEQYFGPGTRLTVT.

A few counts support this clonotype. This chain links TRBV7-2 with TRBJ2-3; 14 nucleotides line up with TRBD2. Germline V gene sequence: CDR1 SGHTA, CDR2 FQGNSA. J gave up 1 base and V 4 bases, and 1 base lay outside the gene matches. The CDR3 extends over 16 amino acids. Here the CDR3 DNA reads TGTGCCAGCAGCTCGGGACTAGCGGGGGGCACAGATACGCAGTATTTT. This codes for CASSSGLAGGTDTQYF. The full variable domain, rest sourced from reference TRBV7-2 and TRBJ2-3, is GAGVSQSPSNKVTEKGKDVELRCDPISGHTALYWYRQSLGQGLEFLIYFQGNSAPDKSGLPSDRFSAERTGGSVSTLTIQRTQQEDSAVYLCASSSGLAGGTDTQYFGPGTRLTVL.

CDR3 sequence: CATSRVPGTTGELFF. DNA of the CDR3: TGTGCCACCAGCAGAGTACCGGGGACCACCGGGGAGCTGTTTTTT. The chain combines TRBV15 with TRBJ2-2; D may correspond to TRBD1 or TRBD2 (5 bases each). The CDR3 consists of 15 residues. Trimming stripped 1 base from V and 4 bases from J, with 10 bases between. CDR1 is LNHNV and CDR2 is YYDKDF in the germline V gene (reference sequence). Full variable domain (remainder filled in from reference TRBV15 and TRBJ2-2): DAMVIQNPRYQVTQFGKPVTLSCSQTLNHNVMYWYQQKSSQAPKLLFHYYDKDFNNEADTPDNFQSRRPNTSFCFLDIRSPGLGDTAMYLCATSRVPGTTGELFFGEGSRLTVL.

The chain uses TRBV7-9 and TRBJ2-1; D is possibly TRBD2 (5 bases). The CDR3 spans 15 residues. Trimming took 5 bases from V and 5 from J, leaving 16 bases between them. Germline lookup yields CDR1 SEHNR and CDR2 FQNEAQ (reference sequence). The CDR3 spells CASSGFRRENNEQFF. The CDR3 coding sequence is TGTGCCAGCAGCGGATTCCGTCGGGAAAACAATGAGCAGTTCTTC.

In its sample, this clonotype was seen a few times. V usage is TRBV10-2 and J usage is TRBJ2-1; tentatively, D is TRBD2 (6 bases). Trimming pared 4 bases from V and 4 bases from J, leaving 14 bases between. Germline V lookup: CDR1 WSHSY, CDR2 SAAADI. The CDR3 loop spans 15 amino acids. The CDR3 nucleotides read TGCGCCAGCAGTGTAGGAGCGGGCGGATACAATGAGCAGTTCTTC. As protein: CASSVGAGGYNEQFF.

The CDR3 DNA reads as TGTGCCAGCAGCCCACAGGGGAGAACTGAAGCTTTCTTT. It translates to CASSPQGRTEAFF. J is TRBJ1-1 and V is TRBV5-5, with 7 bases aligning to TRBD1. V lost 4 bases and J lost 5; bases outside the gene matches: 5. The CDR3 loop spans 13 amino acids. Germline CDR1 is SGHKS and CDR2 is YYEKEE (reference sequence).

CDR3 DNA sequence: TGTGCCATCAGTGAGTCGTGGGGCTCGTTGAACACTGAAGCTTTCTTT. Protein: CAISESWGSLNTEAFF. The rearrangement uses TRBV10-3 and TRBJ1-1; D is possibly TRBD1 (5 bases). CDR3 length: 16 amino acids. Germline V CDR1 and CDR2: ENHRY, SYGVKD. Trimming removed 0 bases at V and 0 bases at J, with 11 bases between.